This T cell receptor beta chain is drawn from a study of CD8 T cells in Susac syndrome. V lost 5 bases and J lost 0, with 7 bases in between. Germline CDR1 is SEHNR and CDR2 is FQNEAQ (reference sequence). There are 14 residues in the CDR3. Reverse transcription of roughly 0.5 to 1 ug RNA was performed with random hexamers. TCRdb re-called the immunoSEQ multiplex PCR reads with MiXCR, one entry per CDR3 protein. The data hold under 80,000 distinct CDR3 sequences, with around 96% observed a single time. The V and J genes are TRBV7-9 and TRBJ2-2; no reliable D call. The TCR was taken from a human donor with multiple sclerosis. Material for sequencing was CD8+ T cells from PBMCs. CDR3 residues: CASSPPSNTGELFF. The CDR3, as DNA: TGTGCCAGCAGCCCCCCCTCGAACACCGGGGAGCTGTTTTTT.